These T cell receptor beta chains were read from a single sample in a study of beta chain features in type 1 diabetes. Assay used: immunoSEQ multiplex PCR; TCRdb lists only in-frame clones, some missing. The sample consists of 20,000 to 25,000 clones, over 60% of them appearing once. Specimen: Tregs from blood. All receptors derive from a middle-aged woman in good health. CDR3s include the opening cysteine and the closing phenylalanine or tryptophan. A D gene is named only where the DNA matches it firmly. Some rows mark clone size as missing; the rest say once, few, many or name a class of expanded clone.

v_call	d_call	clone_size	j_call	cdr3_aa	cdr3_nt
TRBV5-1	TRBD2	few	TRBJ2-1	CASSWSGGPYNEQFF	TGCGCCAGCAGCTGGAGCGGGGGCCCCTACAATGAGCAGTTCTTC
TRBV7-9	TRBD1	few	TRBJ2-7	CASSLALTGGASYEQYF	TGTGCCAGCAGCTTAGCCCTTACAGGGGGCGCGTCATACGAGCAGTACTTC
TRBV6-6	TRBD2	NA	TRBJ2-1	CASSYGGGNEQFF	TGTGCCAGCAGTTACGGGGGGGGAAATGAGCAGTTCTTC
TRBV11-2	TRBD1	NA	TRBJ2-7	CASSRTGTSQYF	TGTGCCAGCAGCCGGACAGGGACCTCCCAGTACTTC
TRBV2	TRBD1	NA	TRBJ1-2	CASRLGQYGYTF	TGTGCCAGCCGCTTGGGACAGTATGGCTACACCTTC
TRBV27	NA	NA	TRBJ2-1	CASSSASDEQFF	TGTGCCAGCAGTTCTGCGAGCGATGAGCAGTTCTTC
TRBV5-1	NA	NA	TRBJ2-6	CASSFGQTSGANVLTF	TGCGCCAGCAGCTTCGGACAGACCTCTGGGGCCAACGTCCTGACTTTC
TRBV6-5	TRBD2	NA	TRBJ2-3	CASSVMGGADTQYF	TGTGCCAGCAGTGTGATGGGGGGGGCAGATACGCAGTATTTT
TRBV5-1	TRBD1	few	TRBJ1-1	CASSFLGTGTTEAFF	TGCGCCAGCAGCTTCTTGGGGACAGGGACAACTGAAGCTTTCTTT
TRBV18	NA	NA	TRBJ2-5	CASSRGVEETQYF	TGTGCCAGCTCCAGGGGAGTAGAAGAGACCCAGTACTTC
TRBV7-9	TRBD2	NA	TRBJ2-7	CASSRSSGGVISYEQYF	TGTGCCAGCAGCCGCTCGAGCGGGGGCGTTATATCCTACGAGCAGTACTTC
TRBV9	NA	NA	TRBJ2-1	CASSSPSSYNEQFF	TGTGCCAGCAGCTCTCCTAGCTCCTACAATGAGCAGTTCTTC
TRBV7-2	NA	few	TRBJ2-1	CASSLGRYNEQFF	TGTGCCAGCAGCTTAGGGAGGTACAATGAGCAGTTCTTC
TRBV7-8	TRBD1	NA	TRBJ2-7	CASSPRGREQYF	TGTGCCAGCAGCCCAAGGGGGCGCGAGCAGTACTTC
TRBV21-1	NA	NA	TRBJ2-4	CASRTSDRGCAKNIQYF	TGTGCCAGCAGAACCTCCGACAGGGGCTGTGCCAAAAACATTCAGTACTTC
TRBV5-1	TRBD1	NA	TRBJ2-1	CASSSGQGAYEQFF	TGCGCCAGCAGCTCCGGACAGGGGGCATATGAGCAGTTCTTC
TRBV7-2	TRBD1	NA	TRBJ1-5	CASSSRQGRNQPQHF	TGTGCCAGCAGCTCGCGACAGGGGAGAAATCAGCCCCAGCATTTT
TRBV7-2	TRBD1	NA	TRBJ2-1	CASTVDRVIGNEQFF	TGTGCCAGCACCGTGGACAGGGTGATTGGTAATGAGCAGTTCTTC
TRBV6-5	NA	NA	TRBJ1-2	CASSGTSMMSYTF	TGTGCCAGCAGCGGAACTAGTATGATGAGCTACACCTTC
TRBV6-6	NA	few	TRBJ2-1	CASRPPGTIGDEQFF	TGTGCCAGCAGACCTCCCGGGACAATTGGGGATGAGCAGTTCTTC